The rows below give T cell receptor beta chains drawn from one sample of a study of control samples from healthy donors and cancer patients. The repertoire was sequenced with immunoSEQ multiplex PCR; TCRdb's copy has only in-frame clones and lacks some. Of about 160,000 clones listed, roughly 94% are singletons. Sequencing was performed on PBMCs. The receptors originated from a man aged 55 to 70 with colorectal cancer. CDR3s include the opening cysteine and the closing phenylalanine or tryptophan. The D gene is left open where the match is weak. Clone sizes are given selectively: once, few, many, or a class where the clone is expanded.

v_gene	d_gene	abundance	j_gene	CDR3nt	CDR3aa
TRBV7-8	NA	NA	TRBJ2-3	TGTGCCAGCAGCTTAGAAGGTGTCACAGATACGCAGTATTTT	CASSLEGVTDTQYF
TRBV5-1	TRBD2	NA	TRBJ2-5	TGCGCCAGCAGCTTCCAGCGGGGGGCGGGAGGAGAGACCCAGTACTTC	CASSFQRGAGGETQYF
TRBV10-2	NA	NA	TRBJ1-1	TGCGCCAGCAGGAACACTGAAGCTTTCTTT	CASRNTEAFF
TRBV18	NA	NA	TRBJ1-2	TGTGCCTCGACAAGGGAAGGGCCTGTCAATGGCTACACCTTC	CASTREGPVNGYTF
TRBV6-1	NA	NA	TRBJ1-2	TGTGCCAGCAGTGAATACCCAGGCTATGGCTACACCTTC	CASSEYPGYGYTF
TRBV3-1/TRBV3-2	NA	NA	TRBJ2-7	TGTGCCAGCAGCCAAGAGGGGGTGGGGTCCCGTCGGTACTTC	CASSQEGVGSRRYF
TRBV19	TRBD2	NA	TRBJ2-3	TGTGCCAGTAGTATGCCTATGGGACTAGGGATTGATACGCAGTATTTT	CASSMPMGLGIDTQYF
TRBV6-2/TRBV6-3	TRBD1	few	TRBJ1-6	TGTGCCAGCAGTTACCCCCGGGACAGGGGTAATTCACCCCTCCACTTT	CASSYPRDRGNSPLHF
TRBV7-9	NA	NA	TRBJ1-4	TGTGCCAGCAGCTTACGATTTGGGGGGGCAGCAACTAATGAAAAACTGTTTTTT	CASSLRFGGAATNEKLFF
TRBV27	TRBD1	NA	TRBJ1-1	TGTGCCAGCAGTGCACAGGGGGCCACTGAAGCTTTCTTT	CASSAQGATEAFF
TRBV5-4	NA	NA	TRBJ1-3	TGTGCCAGCAGCTTGATAGACTCTGGAAACACCATATATTTT	CASSLIDSGNTIYF
TRBV7-6	TRBD1	NA	TRBJ2-7	TGTGCCAGCAGCTTAGTCCCCCCGACAGGGGAGAGGGGAGAGCAGTACTTC	CASSLVPPTGERGEQYF
TRBV5-1	NA	few	TRBJ1-2	TGCGCCAGCAGCTTGGTCGGGACGTTGAGTGTCTACACCTTC	CASSLVGTLSVYTF
TRBV30	NA	NA	TRBJ2-1	TGTGCCTGGAGTGTAAGGCTAAATGAGCAGTTCTTC	CAWSVRLNEQFF
TRBV6-6	NA	NA	TRBJ1-6	TGTGCCAGCAGTCATAGGGGGGGCCTTGGGAATTCACCCCTCCACTTT	CASSHRGGLGNSPLHF
TRBV29-1	NA	NA	TRBJ2-7	TGCAGCGGCCGGTACGGGACAGAGGAGCGGGGCTCCTACGAGCAGTACTTC	CSGRYGTEERGSYEQYF
TRBV7-2	NA	NA	TRBJ1-6	TGTGCCAGCAGCTTAGCGCCCCAGGGCGATTCACCCCTCCACTTT	CASSLAPQGDSPLHF
TRBV6-6	NA	NA	TRBJ2-5	TGTGCCAGCAGGAAGGGGGAGTGGACCCAGTACTTC	CASRKGEWTQYF
TRBV7-2	TRBD2	NA	TRBJ2-3	TGTGCCAGCAGCATCACTAGCGGGGGGGTCACAGATACGCAGTATTTT	CASSITSGGVTDTQYF
TRBV28	TRBD1	NA	TRBJ1-1	TGTGCCAGCAGTCTAGGGACAGTAAGGGGCCGAGGGGCTTTCTTT	CASSLGTVRGRGAFF
TRBV7-2	TRBD1	NA	TRBJ2-7	TGTGCCAGCAGCTCCTCCGGGACAGGGGTGAACGAGCAGTACTTC	CASSSSGTGVNEQYF
TRBV25-1	TRBD1	NA	TRBJ1-4	TGTGCCAGCAGTCAGACAGGGGTTTTTGCAACTAATGAAAAACTGTTTTTT	CASSQTGVFATNEKLFF